This T cell receptor (beta chain) was sequenced for a study of identical twins. The V gene's germline CDR1 is SGHTA and CDR2 FQGNSA. V was pared by 0 bases and J by 4 bases, with 15 bases between. There are 16 residues in the CDR3. Details on this clonotype: As yet, its antigen is unknown.

The study, taken as a whole, reports: For cord blood, abundant beta clonotypes had fewer insertions, unlike memory repertoires, which showed none. Some out-of-frame alpha sequences were shared by twins, and these showed excess low generation probability. A partial confounding effect on zero-insertion analyses could come from invariant MAIT and iNKT cells.

TCRdb analysed the 5' RACE reads with MiXCR anew, one entry per CDR3 protein. The top ten clones hold around 1.6% of a sample with around 960,000 distinct CDR3 sequences, around an eighth of them seen once. This same sample was also taken into another study, of yellow fever vaccine responses in identical twins.

The sequencing sample was made of PBMCs. This sequence was found in a woman aged 18-29 years in good health. V usage is TRBV7-2 and J usage is TRBJ1-2, with TRBD1 as a possible D gene (6 bases). For the CDR3, the DNA is TGTGCCAGCAGCTTAGCGTCGGGGGGCGCCAGCTATGGCTACACCTTC. Its protein product is CASSLASGGASYGYTF.